This T cell receptor beta chain was sequenced during a study of beta chain features in type 1 diabetes. Study-level results: cDNA-based sequencing might over-represent cells highly expressing TCR.

This clone was seen a few times. Its antigen remains unidentified. A single heparinised blood sample, averaging roughly 100 mL, was obtained per donor. As every portion of the isolated RNA was reverse transcribed, the sequencing read expressed TCRB transcripts. Only in-frame clones appear in the TCRdb table, and some are missing; sequencing was by immunoSEQ multiplex PCR. The repertoire holds almost 250,000 clones, with 13% to 15% as singletons. This CDR3 comprises 15 residues. Germline V gives CDR1 LGHNT, CDR2 FRNRAP. V lost 6 bases and J lost 7; bases outside the gene matches: 12. Sample: naive CD4+ T cells from blood. The chain is built from TRBV12-5 and TRBJ2-7, with 10 bases fitting TRBD1. The sequence was obtained from a middle-aged woman in good health. The CDR3 loop is CASGRPGQGSREQYF. The CDR3 bases are TGTGCTAGTGGCCGCCCGGGACAGGGGTCGAGGGAGCAGTACTTC.